Below are 30 T cell receptor beta chains sequenced from a single sample in a study of blood T cell repertoires in COVID-19. The assay was immunoSEQ multiplex PCR, and TCRdb's table has in-frame clones only and misses some. The data hold 200,000 to 250,000 clones, with around 84% observed a single time. The source material was peripheral blood. The receptor source for this set is a man older than 75 with acute or convalescent COVID-19.

This chain uses TRBV11-3 with TRBJ1-4; TRBD1 matches at 8 bases. Trimming at V came to 2 bases and at J to 0 bases, leaving 5 bases not matched to a gene. Germline lookup yields CDR1 SGHNT and CDR2 YENEEA. The CDR3 totals 17 residues. The CDR3 region is CASSLTGGEATNEKLFF. The CDR3 DNA reads as TGTGCCAGCAGCTTAACAGGGGGAGAGGCAACTAATGAAAAACTGTTTTTT.

The sample holds one count of this clone. The chain joins TRBV28 to TRBJ1-5, with unresolved D. Looked up from germline, CDR1 is MDHEN and CDR2 is SYDVKM. The V end was cut by 0 bases, the J end by 2 bases, with 14 bases between. This CDR3 comprises 17 residues. CDR3 nucleotide sequence: TGTGCCAGCAGTTTATGGACACCGACTACTGGCAATCAGCCCCAGCATTTT. Its translation: CASSLWTPTTGNQPQHF.

This chain joins TRBV7-6 and TRBJ1-4; no clear D gene. The CDR3 runs to 13 residues. V lost 1 base, J lost 8 bases, and 8 bases lay in between. In germline, CDR1 is SGHVS, CDR2 FNYEAQ. The CDR3 protein is CASSLGAAEKLFF. The CDR3 DNA sequence: TGTGCCAGCAGCTTAGGGGCCGCGGAAAAACTGTTTTTT.

The chain combines TRBV11-2 with TRBJ2-2; 7 nucleotides align to TRBD1. The germline gives CDR1 SGHAT, CDR2 FQNNGV. V lost 0 bases, J lost 4 bases, and 8 bases stayed unmatched. The CDR3 has 17 amino acids. As DNA, the CDR3 is TGTGCCAGCAGCTTAGAAGGACAGGCGTTGGGCACCGGGGAGCTGTTTTTT. Translating it yields CASSLEGQALGTGELFF.

This rearrangement joins TRBV18 to TRBJ1-1, with 8 positions matching TRBD1. The germline V gene encodes CDR1 KGHSH and CDR2 LQKENI. The CDR3 totals 16 residues. After removal of 6 bases from V and 5 bases from J, the junction contained 14 bases not matched to a gene. The CDR3 reads CASSPQGALGGTEAFF. The CDR3 bases are TGTGCCAGCTCTCCTCAGGGGGCGCTCGGGGGAACTGAAGCTTTCTTT.

The count of this clone is one. The chain employs TRBV5-1 and TRBJ2-5; 11 bases are shared with TRBD2. V lost 3 bases and J lost 4; bases outside the gene matches: 11. Germline CDR1 and CDR2: SGHRS and YFSETQ. CDR3 size: 17 residues. CDR3 nucleotides: TGCGCCAGCAGCTGGAAACTAGCGGGAGAATTTTTAGAGACCCAGTACTTC. Encoded protein: CASSWKLAGEFLETQYF.

This clone was seen only once. The chain employs TRBV7-6 and TRBJ2-1; 10 bases match TRBD2. Germline trimming cut 3 bases from V and 7 bases from J; bases unmatched to any gene: 6. Germline V gene lookup returns CDR1 SGHVS and CDR2 FNYEAQ. This CDR3 is 15 amino acids long. The CDR3 protein is CASSFGAGGHNEQFF. Here the CDR3 DNA reads TGTGCCAGCAGCTTCGGAGCGGGAGGGCATAATGAGCAGTTCTTC.

The chain recombines TRBV2 with TRBJ2-7; possibly TRBD2 for D (5 bases). CDR3 length equals 13 residues. The germline V and J ends were trimmed by 11 bases and 4 bases, with 18 bases remaining between them. Germline values: CDR1 SNHLY, CDR2 FYNNEI. CDR3 protein: CACLGRLTYEQYF. CDR3 DNA: TGTGCCTGTCTGGGCAGACTAACGTACGAGCAGTACTTC.

The rearrangement joins TRBV7-2 to TRBJ2-1; 10 nucleotides agree with TRBD2. The CDR3 consists of 15 residues. V shed 5 bases and J 9 bases; nucleotides not matched to a gene: 10. Germline V gene lookup returns CDR1 SGHTA and CDR2 FQGNSA. CDR3 nucleotide sequence: TGTGCCAGCAGCACCAGCGGGAGGGCCGTAGTTGAGCAGTTCTTC. Amino acid sequence: CASSTSGRAVVEQFF.

CDR3 DNA sequence: TGTGCCAGCAGCTTGGTAACTAGCGGGAGTGCCGGCCGTGACTCCTACGAGCAGTACTTC. Amino acids: CASSLVTSGSAGRDSYEQYF. The chain links TRBV5-4 to TRBJ2-7, with 11 bases matching TRBD2. Germline values: CDR1 SGHNT, CDR2 YYREEE (reference sequence). The CDR3 is made up of 20 amino acids. V dropped 0 bases and J dropped 0; count of bases not matched to a gene: 14. Full variable domain (remainder filled in from reference TRBV5-4 and TRBJ2-7): ETGVTQSPTHLIKTRGQQVTLRCSSQSGHNTVSWYQQALGQGPQFIFQYYREEENGRGNFPPRFSGLQFPNYSSELNVNALELDDSALYLCASSLVTSGSAGRDSYEQYFGPGTRLTVT.

The V call is TRBV28, the J call TRBJ2-1; TRBD1 matches 9 bases. This CDR3 has 17 amino acids. Germline trimming cut 7 bases from V and 4 bases from J; bases unmatched to any gene: 14. Germline assignment: CDR1 MDHEN and CDR2 SYDVKM. The CDR3 is CASTPSGGQGKYNEQFF. For the CDR3, the DNA is TGTGCCAGCACCCCCTCGGGGGGACAGGGAAAGTACAATGAGCAGTTCTTC.

This rearrangement joins TRBV18 to TRBJ1-2, with D maybe TRBD1 (5 bases). V was trimmed by 2 bases and J by 6 bases, leaving 16 bases between them. In germline, CDR1 is KGHSH, CDR2 LQKENI. CDR3 length: 15 residues. The CDR3 sequence: CASSPFRQGNDGYTF. In DNA form, the CDR3 reads TGTGCCAGCTCACCATTCAGGCAGGGAAACGATGGCTACACCTTC.

The CDR3, as DNA: TGTGCCAGCAGTTTTCTTAGCGGGAACACCGGGGAGCTGTTTTTT. Translation: CASSFLSGNTGELFF. The V and J genes are TRBV27 and TRBJ2-2; D is possibly TRBD2 (6 bases). This CDR3 spans 15 amino acids. CDR1 and CDR2 (germline): MNHEY, SMNVEV (reference sequence). The V and J ends lost 3 bases and 1 base respectively, with 9 bases between them.

CDR3 sequence reads: CASSTEGGTEAFF. CDR3 DNA sequence: TGTGCCAGCAGTACCGAGGGAGGCACTGAAGCTTTCTTT. The chain joins TRBV6-4 to TRBJ1-1; D ambiguous. Between the trimmed V and J ends, which lost 5 bases and 4 bases, there was a span of 11 bases. The CDR3 consists of 13 residues. CDR1 and CDR2 (germline): MRHNA, SNTAGT.

The chain uses TRBV18 and TRBJ2-5, with 7 bases fitting TRBD1. The CDR3 length is 16 residues. Germline-derived CDR1 and CDR2 are KGHSH and LQKENI. The J segment lost 3 bases and the V segment lost 5 bases, leaving 12 bases of the junction unmatched. CDR3 loop: CASSNNKGAGEETQYF. In DNA form, the CDR3 reads TGTGCCAGCTCAAACAATAAGGGGGCAGGCGAAGAGACCCAGTACTTC.

The genes are TRBV14 and TRBJ2-1; no definite D call. Germline lookup yields CDR1 SGHDN and CDR2 FVKESK. The CDR3 consists of 13 residues. Trimming took off 0 bases at V and 9 bases at J, with 9 bases between the two ends. CDR3 residues: CASSQDAPSEQFF. The CDR3 DNA reads as TGTGCCAGCAGCCAAGATGCCCCTAGTGAGCAGTTCTTC.

This clone was seen a few times. J is TRBJ1-4 and V is TRBV6-5; D remains ambiguous. Deletions cut 3 bases from V and 6 bases from J, with 14 bases between. CDR3 length: 15 residues. The V gene's germline CDR1 is MNHEY and CDR2 SVGAGI. The CDR3 here is CASSYSGRNDEKLFF. The CDR3, as DNA: TGTGCCAGCAGTTATTCCGGGAGGAACGATGAAAAACTGTTTTTT.

V usage is TRBV18 and J usage is TRBJ2-3; 8 bases align to TRBD2. The CDR3 is 15 amino acids. Per the germline V gene, CDR1 is KGHSH and CDR2 is LQKENI. V shed 2 bases, J shed 2 bases, and the junction held 3 bases outside the gene matches. CDR3 residues: CASSPASGSTDTQYF. The CDR3 coding sequence is TGTGCCAGCTCACCAGCTAGCGGGTCCACAGATACGCAGTATTTT.

The chain uses TRBV7-6 and TRBJ2-1; tentatively, D is TRBD2 (6 bases). This CDR3 is 15 amino acids long. V lost 1 base and J 2 bases, leaving 9 bases between the germline ends. CDR1 is SGHVS and CDR2 is FNYEAQ in the germline V gene. This chain's CDR3 is CASSLDGGAYNEQFF. The DNA of the CDR3 is TGTGCCAGCAGCTTAGATGGCGGGGCCTACAATGAGCAGTTCTTC.

This clone has a single count. The chain carries TRBV7-9 and TRBJ2-1, with D possibly being TRBD1 (7 bases). The ends were cut back, 4 bases at V and 4 bases at J, with 26 bases in the middle. The germline gives CDR1 SEHNR, CDR2 FQNEAQ (reference sequence). CDR3 size: 19 residues. CDR3 sequence (DNA): TGTGCCAGCAGCTATGCCGGGACAGCCCTCGGGAGTACTTACAATGAGCAGTTCTTC. Translated, it gives CASSYAGTALGSTYNEQFF.

The genes are TRBV28 and TRBJ1-1; D is unresolved. V shed 6 bases and J shed 5 bases, with 19 bases lying between them. Germline CDR1 is MDHEN and CDR2 is SYDVKM. The CDR3 has 15 residues. The DNA of the CDR3 is TGTGCCAGCAGGGAGTTTAGGATAGGGAGGACTGAAGCTTTCTTT. It translates to CASREFRIGRTEAFF.

The chain uses TRBV10-1 and TRBJ2-1, with 11 bases identical to TRBD2. CDR3 size: 17 residues. CDR1 WNHNN and CDR2 SYGVQD come from the germline V gene (reference sequence). V lost 0 bases, J lost 10 bases, and 11 bases stayed unmatched. CDR3 nucleotides: TGCGCCAGCAGTGAGTCGACGGGGCTAGCGGGAGGTGGGGAGCAGTTCTTC. Amino acids: CASSESTGLAGGGEQFF.

CDR3 nucleotides: TGTGCCAGCAGTTTATCGAGTGCGGGGCCACTTGAGACCCAGTACTTC. Its protein is CASSLSSAGPLETQYF. The rearrangement links TRBV27 to TRBJ2-5, with a tentative D call TRBD2 (6 bases). CDR3 length: 16 residues. Germline V gene lookup returns CDR1 MNHEY and CDR2 SMNVEV (reference sequence). The V and J ends lost 0 bases and 5 bases respectively, with 16 bases between them.

The CDR3 region has the DNA TGTGCCAGCTCACCACCGCTAGTGGGAGGGCCAAACAATGAGCAGTTCTTC. Its protein product is CASSPPLVGGPNNEQFF. The chain couples TRBV18 to TRBJ2-1; 7 bases fit TRBD2. J lost 5 bases, V lost 0 bases, and 10 bases had no gene match. Per germline, CDR1 KGHSH and CDR2 LQKENI. CDR3 length equals 17 residues.

The V gene is TRBV19, the J gene TRBJ1-5; the D is unclear. V lost 6 bases and J 0 bases, leaving 9 bases between the germline ends. Germline CDR1 and CDR2: LNHDA and SQIVND (reference sequence). The CDR3 has 14 amino acids. The chain's CDR3 is CASSLAFSNQPQHF. CDR3 DNA: TGTGCCAGTAGCCTCGCGTTTAGCAATCAGCCCCAGCATTTT.

The rearrangement uses TRBV5-4 and TRBJ2-5; 14 nucleotides align to TRBD2. The CDR3 runs 17 residues. The germline V gene has CDR1 SGHNT and CDR2 YYREEE (reference sequence). J gave up 5 bases and V 4 bases, and 10 bases lay outside the gene matches. CDR3 loop: CASSPGTSGRQGETQYF. The CDR3 DNA reads TGTGCCAGCAGCCCAGGGACTAGCGGGAGACAAGGGGAGACCCAGTACTTC.

This chain connects TRBV3-1 (or the pseudogene TRBV3-2) to TRBJ1-4; 7 nucleotides align to TRBD1. CDR3 length equals 14 residues. The germline CDR1 and CDR2 sequences are LGHDT and YNNKEL (reference sequence). V shed 6 bases and J 7 bases; nucleotides not matched to a gene: 8. The CDR3 bases are TGTGCCAGCAGTCCGACAGGGTCATTTGAAAAACTGTTTTTT. This gives the protein CASSPTGSFEKLFF.

This rearrangement joins TRBV7-9 to TRBJ2-3, with 7 bases identical to TRBD1. The CDR3 is made up of 17 amino acids. CDR1 and CDR2 from the germline V gene are SEHNR and FQNEAQ (reference sequence). J lost 4 bases, V lost 4 bases, and 14 bases had no gene match. The DNA for the CDR3 is TGTGCCAGCAGCTATAGCCCAGGAGGACAGGCCTCAGATACGCAGTATTTT. The encoded protein is CASSYSPGGQASDTQYF.

The chain uses TRBV4-2 and TRBJ1-5, with 10 bases matching TRBD1. The CDR3 runs 15 residues. Germline CDR1 reads LGHNA; CDR2 reads YNFKEQ. V was pared by 0 bases and J by 11 bases, with 7 bases of the junction left unmatched. CDR3 sequence: CASSQDLGQGRAQHF. The CDR3 coding sequence is TGTGCCAGCAGCCAAGATCTGGGACAGGGGAGGGCCCAGCATTTT.

Written as DNA, the CDR3 is TGTGCCAGCAGCCAAGAGCGGAGCACAGATACGCAGTATTTT. This sequence encodes CASSQERSTDTQYF. The chain links TRBV11-3 to TRBJ2-3; TRBD2 might be the D (5 bases). The CDR3 sequence is 14 residues long. The V end lost 5 bases, the J end lost 0 bases, and 9 bases lay between the germline ends. Germline lookup yields CDR1 SGHNT and CDR2 YENEEA.